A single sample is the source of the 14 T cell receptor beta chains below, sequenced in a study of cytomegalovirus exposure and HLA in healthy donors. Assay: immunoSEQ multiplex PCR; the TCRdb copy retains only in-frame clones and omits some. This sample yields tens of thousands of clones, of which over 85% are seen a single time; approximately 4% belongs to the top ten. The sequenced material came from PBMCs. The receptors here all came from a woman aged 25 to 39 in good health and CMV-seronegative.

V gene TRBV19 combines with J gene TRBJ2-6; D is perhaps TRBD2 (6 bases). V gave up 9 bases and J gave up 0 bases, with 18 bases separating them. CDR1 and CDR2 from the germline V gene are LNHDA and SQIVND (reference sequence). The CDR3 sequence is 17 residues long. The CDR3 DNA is TGTGCCAGCCTTCCTGTCGGGGGAAGCTCTGGGGCCAACGTCCTGACTTTC. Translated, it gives CASLPVGGSSGANVLTF.

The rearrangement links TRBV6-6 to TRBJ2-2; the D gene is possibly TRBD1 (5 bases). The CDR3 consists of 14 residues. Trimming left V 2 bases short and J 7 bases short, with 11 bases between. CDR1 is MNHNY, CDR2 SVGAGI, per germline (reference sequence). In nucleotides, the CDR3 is TGTGCCAGCAGTTACAGGGGCGGAAACGGGGAGCTGTTTTTT. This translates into CASSYRGGNGELFF.

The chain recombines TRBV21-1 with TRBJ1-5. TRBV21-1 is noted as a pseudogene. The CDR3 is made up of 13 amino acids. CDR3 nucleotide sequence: TGTGCCAGCAGCAATCGGGGGTCTAAGCCCCAGCATTTT. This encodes CASSNRGSKPQHF.

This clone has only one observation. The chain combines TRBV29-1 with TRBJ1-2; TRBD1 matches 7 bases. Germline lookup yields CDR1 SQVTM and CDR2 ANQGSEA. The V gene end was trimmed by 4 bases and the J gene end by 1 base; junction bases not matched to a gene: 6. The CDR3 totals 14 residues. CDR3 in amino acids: CSVGGGPYNYGYTF. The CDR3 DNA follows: TGCAGCGTTGGAGGGGGCCCCTATAACTATGGCTACACCTTC.

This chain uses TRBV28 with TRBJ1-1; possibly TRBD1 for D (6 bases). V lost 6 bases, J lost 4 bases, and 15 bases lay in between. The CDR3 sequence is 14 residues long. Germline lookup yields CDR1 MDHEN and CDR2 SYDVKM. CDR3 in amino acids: CASSPNRVVTEAFF. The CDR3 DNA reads TGTGCCAGCAGCCCTAACAGGGTGGTCACTGAAGCTTTCTTT.

CDR3 nucleotide sequence: TGTGCCAGCAGTCAGGTCCGCACCGGGGAGCTGTTTTTT. Translation gives CASSQVRTGELFF. The gene calls are TRBV25-1 and TRBJ2-2; D unresolved. The germline gives CDR1 MGHDK, CDR2 SYGVNS. Deletions cut 5 bases from V and 4 bases from J, with 8 bases between. The CDR3 length is 13 residues.

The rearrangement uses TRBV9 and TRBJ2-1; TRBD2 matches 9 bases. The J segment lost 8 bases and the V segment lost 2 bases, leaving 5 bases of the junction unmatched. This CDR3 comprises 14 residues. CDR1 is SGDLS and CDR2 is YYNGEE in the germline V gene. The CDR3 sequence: CASSVAGGQDEQFF. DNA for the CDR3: TGTGCCAGCAGCGTTGCGGGGGGGCAAGATGAGCAGTTCTTC.

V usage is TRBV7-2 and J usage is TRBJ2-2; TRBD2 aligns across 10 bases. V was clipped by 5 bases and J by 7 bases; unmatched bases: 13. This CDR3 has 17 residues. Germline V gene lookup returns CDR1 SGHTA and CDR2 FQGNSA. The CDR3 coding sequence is TGTGCCAGCAGCAAGAAATCTAGCGGGGGATGGGGCGGGGAGCTGTTTTTT. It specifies CASSKKSSGGWGGELFF.

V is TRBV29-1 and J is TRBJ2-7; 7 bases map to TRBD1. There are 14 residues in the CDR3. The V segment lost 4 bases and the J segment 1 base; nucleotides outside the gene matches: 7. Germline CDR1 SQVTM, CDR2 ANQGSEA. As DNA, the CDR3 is TGCAGCGTTGGCCGACAGGGAGAGTCCTACGAGCAGTACTTC. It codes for CSVGRQGESYEQYF.

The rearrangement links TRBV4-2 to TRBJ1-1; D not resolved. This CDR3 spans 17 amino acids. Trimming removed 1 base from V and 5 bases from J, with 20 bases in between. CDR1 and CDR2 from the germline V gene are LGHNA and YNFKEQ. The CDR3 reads CASSQVIAPVAGTEAFF. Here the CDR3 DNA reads TGTGCCAGCAGCCAAGTGATCGCACCCGTCGCGGGGACTGAAGCTTTCTTT.

CDR3 loop: CATSRGATGANVLTF. The CDR3 DNA follows: TGTGCCACCAGCAGAGGGGCTACTGGGGCCAACGTCCTGACTTTC. This chain uses TRBV15 with TRBJ2-6; the D is unclear. The germline V and J ends were trimmed by 1 base and 2 bases, with 6 bases remaining between them. The CDR3 loop spans 15 amino acids. Germline CDR1 LNHNV, CDR2 YYDKDF (reference sequence).

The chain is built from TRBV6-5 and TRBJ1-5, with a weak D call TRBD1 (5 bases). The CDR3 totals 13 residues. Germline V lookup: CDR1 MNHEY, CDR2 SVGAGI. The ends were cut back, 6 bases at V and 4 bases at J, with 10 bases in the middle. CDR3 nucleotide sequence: TGTGCCAGCAGCCTACAGGCGAATCAGCCCCAGCATTTT. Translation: CASSLQANQPQHF.

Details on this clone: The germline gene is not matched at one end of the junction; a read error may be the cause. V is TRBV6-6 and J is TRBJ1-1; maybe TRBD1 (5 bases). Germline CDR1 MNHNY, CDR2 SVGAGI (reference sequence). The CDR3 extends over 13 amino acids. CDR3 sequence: CASSPSEAEGRIF. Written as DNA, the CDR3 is TGTGCCAGCAGTCCGTCCGAGGCGGAGGGGAGAATTTTT.

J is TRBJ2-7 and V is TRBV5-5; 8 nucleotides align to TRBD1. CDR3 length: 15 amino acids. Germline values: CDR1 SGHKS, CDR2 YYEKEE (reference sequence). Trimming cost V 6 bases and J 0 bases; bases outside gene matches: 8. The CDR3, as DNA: TGTGCCAGCACCATAGGACAGGGAAGCTCCTACGAGCAGTACTTC. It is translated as CASTIGQGSSYEQYF.